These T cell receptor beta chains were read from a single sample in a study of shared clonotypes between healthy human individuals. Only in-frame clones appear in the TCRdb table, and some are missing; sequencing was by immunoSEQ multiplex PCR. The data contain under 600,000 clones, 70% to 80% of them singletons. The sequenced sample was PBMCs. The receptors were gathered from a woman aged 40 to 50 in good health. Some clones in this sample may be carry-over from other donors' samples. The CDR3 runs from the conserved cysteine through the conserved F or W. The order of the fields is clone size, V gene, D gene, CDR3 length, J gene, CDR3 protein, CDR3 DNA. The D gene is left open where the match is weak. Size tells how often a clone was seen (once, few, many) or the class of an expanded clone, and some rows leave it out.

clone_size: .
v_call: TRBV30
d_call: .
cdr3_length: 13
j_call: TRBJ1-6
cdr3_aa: CACRTDYNSPLHF
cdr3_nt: TGTGCCTGCCGGACAGACTATAATTCACCCCTCCACTTT

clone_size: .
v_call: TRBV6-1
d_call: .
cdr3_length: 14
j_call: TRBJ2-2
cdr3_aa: CASTRGRNTGELFF
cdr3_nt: TGTGCCAGCACCAGGGGCCGGAACACCGGGGAGCTGTTTTTT

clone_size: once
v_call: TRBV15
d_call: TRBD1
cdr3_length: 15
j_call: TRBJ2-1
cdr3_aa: CATSSRTGVYNEQFF
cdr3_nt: TGTGCCACCAGCAGCAGGACAGGGGTTTACAATGAGCAGTTCTTC

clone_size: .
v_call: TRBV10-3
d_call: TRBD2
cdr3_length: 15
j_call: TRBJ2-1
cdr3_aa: CAISGTSGTGNEQFF
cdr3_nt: TGTGCCATCAGTGGGACTAGCGGGACAGGCAATGAGCAGTTCTTC

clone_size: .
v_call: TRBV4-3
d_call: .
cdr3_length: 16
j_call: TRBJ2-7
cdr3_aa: CASSQVSTSPSYEQYF
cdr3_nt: TGCGCCAGCAGCCAAGTTTCCACTTCACCCAGCTACGAGCAGTACTTC

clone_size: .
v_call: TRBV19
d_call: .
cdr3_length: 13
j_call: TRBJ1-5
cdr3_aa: CASRTGLNQPQHF
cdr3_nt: TGTGCCAGTAGGACAGGACTAAATCAGCCCCAGCATTTT

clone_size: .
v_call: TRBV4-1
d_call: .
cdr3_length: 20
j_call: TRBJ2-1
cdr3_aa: CASSQALRGAGTSEIGEQFF
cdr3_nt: TGCGCCAGCAGCCAAGCACTTAGGGGGGCCGGGACCTCGGAGATCGGTGAGCAGTTCTTC

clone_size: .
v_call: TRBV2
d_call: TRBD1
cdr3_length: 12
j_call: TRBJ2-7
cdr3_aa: CASGQGAYEQYF
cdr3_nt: TGTGCCAGCGGACAGGGGGCCTACGAGCAGTACTTC

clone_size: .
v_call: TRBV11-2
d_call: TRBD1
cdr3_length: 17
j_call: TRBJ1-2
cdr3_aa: CASSSIRSDRGFYGYTF
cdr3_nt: TGTGCCAGCAGCTCTATAAGATCAGACAGGGGGTTCTATGGCTACACCTTC

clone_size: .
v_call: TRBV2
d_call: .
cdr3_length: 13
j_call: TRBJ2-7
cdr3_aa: CASRLPQPYEQYF
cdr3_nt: TGTGCCAGCAGGCTACCGCAACCGTACGAGCAGTACTTC

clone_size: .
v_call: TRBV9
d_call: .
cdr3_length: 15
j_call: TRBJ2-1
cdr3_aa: CASSVAGGPSNEQFF
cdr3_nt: TGTGCCAGCAGCGTAGCCGGGGGACCCAGCAATGAGCAGTTCTTC

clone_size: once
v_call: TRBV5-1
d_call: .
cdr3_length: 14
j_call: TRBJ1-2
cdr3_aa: CASSLAPGNYGYTF
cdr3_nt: TGCGCCAGCAGCTTGGCTCCAGGAAACTATGGCTACACCTTC

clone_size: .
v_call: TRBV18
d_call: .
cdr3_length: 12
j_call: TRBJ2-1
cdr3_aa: CASSPLTNEQFF
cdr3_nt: TGTGCCAGCTCACCACTGACCAATGAGCAGTTCTTC

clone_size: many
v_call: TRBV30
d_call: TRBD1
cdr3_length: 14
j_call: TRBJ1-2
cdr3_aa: CAHRGPGMGNGYTF
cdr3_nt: TGTGCCCACAGGGGGCCGGGGATGGGCAATGGCTACACCTTC

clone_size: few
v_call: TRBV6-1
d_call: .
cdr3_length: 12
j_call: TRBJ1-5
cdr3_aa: CASSDWDQPQHF
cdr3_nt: TGTGCCAGCAGTGACTGGGACCAGCCCCAGCATTTT

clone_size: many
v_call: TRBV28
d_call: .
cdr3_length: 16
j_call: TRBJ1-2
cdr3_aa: CASSLNKRSGDYGYTF
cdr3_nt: TGTGCCAGCAGTTTAAACAAGCGCTCAGGAGACTATGGCTACACCTTC

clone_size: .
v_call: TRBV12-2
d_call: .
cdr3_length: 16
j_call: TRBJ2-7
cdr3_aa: CASRLAGHYLSYEQYF
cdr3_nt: TGTGCAAGTCGCTTAGCCGGACATTACCTCTCCTACGAGCAGTACTTC

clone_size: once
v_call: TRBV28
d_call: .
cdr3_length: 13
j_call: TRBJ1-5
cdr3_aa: CATQVGPDQPQHF
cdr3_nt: TGTGCCACGCAGGTGGGGCCAGATCAGCCCCAGCATTTT

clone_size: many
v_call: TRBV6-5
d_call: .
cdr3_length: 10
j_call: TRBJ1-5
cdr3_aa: CSTGFQPQHF
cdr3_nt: TGTTCCACAGGGTTTCAGCCCCAGCATTTT

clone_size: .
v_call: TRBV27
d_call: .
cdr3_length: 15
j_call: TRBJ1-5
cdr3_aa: CASSSWGLGNQPQHF
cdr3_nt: TGTGCCAGCAGTTCTTGGGGGTTGGGCAATCAGCCCCAGCATTTT

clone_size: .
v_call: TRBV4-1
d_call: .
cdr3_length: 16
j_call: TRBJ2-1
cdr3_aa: CASSSPKRQPLNEQFF
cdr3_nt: TGCGCCAGCAGCTCCCCAAAGCGGCAGCCGTTAAATGAGCAGTTCTTC

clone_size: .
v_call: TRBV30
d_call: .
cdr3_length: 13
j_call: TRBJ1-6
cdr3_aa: CAWKGGVNSPLHF
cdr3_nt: TGTGCCTGGAAGGGAGGCGTAAATTCACCCCTCCACTTT

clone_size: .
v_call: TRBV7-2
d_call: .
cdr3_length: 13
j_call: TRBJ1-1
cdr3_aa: CASSLRSLTEAFF
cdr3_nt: TGTGCCAGCAGCTTAAGAAGTCTAACTGAAGCTTTCTTT

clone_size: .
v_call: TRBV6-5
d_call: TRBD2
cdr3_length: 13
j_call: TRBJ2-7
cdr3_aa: CASSYAGAYEQYF
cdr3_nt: TGTGCCAGCAGTTACGCGGGGGCCTACGAGCAGTACTTC

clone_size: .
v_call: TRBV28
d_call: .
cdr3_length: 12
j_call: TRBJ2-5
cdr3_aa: CASSLADETQYF
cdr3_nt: TGTGCCAGCAGTTTAGCCGATGAGACCCAGTACTTC

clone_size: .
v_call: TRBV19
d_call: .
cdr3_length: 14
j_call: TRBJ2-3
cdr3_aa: CASREGGGTDTQYF
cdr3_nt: TGTGCCAGTAGAGAAGGAGGGGGCACAGATACGCAGTATTTT

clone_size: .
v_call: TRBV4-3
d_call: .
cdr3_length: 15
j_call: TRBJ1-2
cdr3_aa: CASSQEGSGYYGYTF
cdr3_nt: TGCGCCAGCAGCCAAGAGGGGTCAGGGTACTATGGCTACACCTTC

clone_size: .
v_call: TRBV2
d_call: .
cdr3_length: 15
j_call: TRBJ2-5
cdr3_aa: CASARQAVFQETQYF
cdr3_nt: TGTGCCAGCGCCCGGCAGGCGGTATTCCAAGAGACCCAGTACTTC

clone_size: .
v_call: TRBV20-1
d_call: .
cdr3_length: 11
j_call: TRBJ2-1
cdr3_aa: CSARGPTEQFF
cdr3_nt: TGCAGTGCTAGAGGACCCACTGAGCAGTTCTTC

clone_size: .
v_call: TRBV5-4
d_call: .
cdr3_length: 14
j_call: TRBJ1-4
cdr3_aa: CASSPGNANEKLFF
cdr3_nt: TGTGCCAGCAGCCCCGGGAATGCTAATGAAAAACTGTTTTTT

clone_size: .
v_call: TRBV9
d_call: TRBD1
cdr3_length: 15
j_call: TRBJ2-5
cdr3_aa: CASSVGGTGPETQYF
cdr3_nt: TGTGCCAGCAGCGTAGGGGGGACAGGGCCCGAGACCCAGTACTTC

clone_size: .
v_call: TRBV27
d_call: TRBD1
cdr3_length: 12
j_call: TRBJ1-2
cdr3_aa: CASSTGGRGYTF
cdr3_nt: TGTGCCAGCAGCACAGGGGGAAGAGGCTACACCTTC

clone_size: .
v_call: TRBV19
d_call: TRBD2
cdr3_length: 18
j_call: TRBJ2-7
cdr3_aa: CASSISVGLAGIPYEQYF
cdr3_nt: TGTGCCAGTAGTATATCAGTCGGACTAGCGGGAATCCCTTACGAGCAGTACTTC

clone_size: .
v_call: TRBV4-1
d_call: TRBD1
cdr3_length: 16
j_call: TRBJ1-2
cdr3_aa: CASSQPRTGGRRGYTF
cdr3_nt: TGCGCCAGCAGCCAACCGCGGACAGGGGGTCGACGTGGCTACACCTTC

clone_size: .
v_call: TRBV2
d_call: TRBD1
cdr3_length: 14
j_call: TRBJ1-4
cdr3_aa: CASNQGASNEKLFF
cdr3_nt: TGTGCCAGTAACCAGGGGGCAAGTAATGAAAAACTGTTTTTT

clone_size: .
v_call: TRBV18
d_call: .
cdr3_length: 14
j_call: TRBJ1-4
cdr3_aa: CASSPRAVGEKLFF
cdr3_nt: TGTGCCAGCTCACCACGAGCCGTCGGGGAAAAACTGTTTTTT

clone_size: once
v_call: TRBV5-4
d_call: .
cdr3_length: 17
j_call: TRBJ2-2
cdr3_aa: CASSLGQGSANTGELFF
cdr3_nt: TGTGCCAGCAGCTTGGGTCAAGGTTCCGCGAACACCGGGGAGCTGTTTTTT

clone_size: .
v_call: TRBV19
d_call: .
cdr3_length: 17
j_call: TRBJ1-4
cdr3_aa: CASSVLPGAAGSEKLFF
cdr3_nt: TGTGCCAGTAGTGTCCTACCTGGGGCAGCAGGGAGTGAAAAACTGTTTTTT

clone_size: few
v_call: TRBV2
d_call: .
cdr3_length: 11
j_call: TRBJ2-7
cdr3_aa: CATYREYEQYF
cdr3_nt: TGTGCCACTTACAGGGAGTACGAGCAGTACTTC

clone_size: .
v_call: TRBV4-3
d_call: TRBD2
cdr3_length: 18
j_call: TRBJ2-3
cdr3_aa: CASSPYLGLAGGADTQYF
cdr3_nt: TGCGCCAGCAGCCCGTACCTGGGACTAGCGGGAGGTGCAGATACGCAGTATTTT

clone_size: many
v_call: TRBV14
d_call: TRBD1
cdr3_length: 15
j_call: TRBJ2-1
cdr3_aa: CASSQGTGRVDEQFF
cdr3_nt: TGTGCCAGCAGCCAAGGGACAGGGCGAGTGGATGAGCAGTTCTTC

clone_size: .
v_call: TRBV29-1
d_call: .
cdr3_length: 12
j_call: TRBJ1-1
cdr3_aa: CSVENPTAEAFF
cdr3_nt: TGCAGCGTTGAAAATCCTACAGCTGAAGCTTTCTTT

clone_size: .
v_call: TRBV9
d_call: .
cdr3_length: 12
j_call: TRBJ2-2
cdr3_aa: CASSVSTGELFF
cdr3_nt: TGTGCCAGCAGCGTAAGCACCGGGGAGCTGTTTTTT

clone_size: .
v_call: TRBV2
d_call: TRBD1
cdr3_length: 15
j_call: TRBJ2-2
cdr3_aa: CASRPRTGTTGELFF
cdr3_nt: TGTGCCAGCAGGCCCCGGACAGGAACCACCGGGGAGCTGTTTTTT

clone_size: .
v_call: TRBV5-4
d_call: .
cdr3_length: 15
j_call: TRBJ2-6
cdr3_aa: CASSRGESGANVLTF
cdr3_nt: TGTGCCAGCAGCCGAGGGGAATCTGGGGCCAACGTCCTGACTTTC

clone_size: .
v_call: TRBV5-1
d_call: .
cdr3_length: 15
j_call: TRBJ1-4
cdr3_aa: CASSPPGGRVEKLFF
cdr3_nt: TGCGCCAGCAGTCCCCCGGGGGGGCGAGTTGAAAAACTGTTTTTT

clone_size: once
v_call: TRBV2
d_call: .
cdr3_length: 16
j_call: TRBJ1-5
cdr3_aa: CASSELASGLNQPQHF
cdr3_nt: TGTGCCAGCAGTGAACTTGCTTCGGGCTTGAATCAGCCCCAGCATTTT

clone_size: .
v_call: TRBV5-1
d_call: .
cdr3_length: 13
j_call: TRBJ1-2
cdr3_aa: CASSPHRGDGYTF
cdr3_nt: TGCGCCAGCAGCCCCCACCGGGGTGATGGCTACACCTTC

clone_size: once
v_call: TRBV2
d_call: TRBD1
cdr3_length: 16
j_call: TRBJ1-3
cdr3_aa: CASRGPGQAPGNTIYF
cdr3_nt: TGTGCCAGCAGGGGTCCGGGACAGGCCCCTGGAAACACCATATATTTT

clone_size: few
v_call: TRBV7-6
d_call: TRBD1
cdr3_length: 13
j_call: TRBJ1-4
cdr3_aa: CASRDRANEKLFF
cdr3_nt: TGTGCCAGCCGGGACAGGGCTAATGAAAAACTGTTTTTT